These 17 T cell receptor beta chains originate from one sample sequenced in a study of cytomegalovirus exposure and HLA in healthy donors. The PCR ran on 60 Vbeta and 13 Jbeta primers. TCRdb keeps only in-frame clones here, not all; method: immunoSEQ multiplex PCR. The table lists about 120,000 clones, around 78% of them singletons. The specimen sequenced was PBMCs. Every receptor here comes from a woman aged 30 to 39 in good health and CMV-seropositive.

This clone was recorded a few times. The chain joins TRBV9 to TRBJ1-2, with D tentatively TRBD1 (5 bases). The CDR3 is 16 amino acids. Trimming stripped 0 bases from V and 8 bases from J, with 20 bases between. CDR1 and CDR2 (germline): SGDLS, YYNGEE. CDR3: CASSVGGGTQAGGYTF. CDR3 sequence (DNA): TGTGCCAGCAGCGTAGGTGGGGGGACCCAAGCAGGAGGCTACACCTTC.

The chain recombines TRBV7-9 with TRBJ1-4; no clear D. The CDR3 sequence is 14 residues long. V lost 4 bases and J 8 bases, leaving 14 bases between the germline ends. CDR1 SEHNR and CDR2 FQNEAQ come from the germline V gene (reference sequence). CDR3: CASSSTEGGEKLFF. The CDR3 DNA follows: TGTGCCAGCAGCTCGACCGAGGGTGGCGAAAAACTGTTTTTT.

A few counts support this clone. The same CDR3 also results from other DNA sequences found in this sample. This sequence joins TRBV5-1 and TRBJ2-7; 8 nucleotides align to TRBD2. CDR1 SGHRS and CDR2 YFSETQ come from the germline V gene. Trimming at V came to 4 bases and at J to 1 base, leaving 7 bases not matched to a gene. There are 15 residues in the CDR3. CDR3 loop: CASSPTGGGSYEQYF. In DNA form, the CDR3 reads TGCGCCAGCAGCCCAACCGGGGGGGGGTCCTACGAGCAGTACTTC.

The table lists this clone with a count of one. The chain has TRBV10-3 and TRBJ2-1; 10 bases match TRBD2. CDR1 is ENHRY, CDR2 SYGVKD, per germline. This CDR3 has 13 amino acids. Trimming removed 6 bases from V and 8 bases from J; junction bases left unmatched: 4. Here the CDR3 reads CAIRSSGGHEQFF. Written as DNA, the CDR3 is TGTGCCATCAGGTCTAGCGGGGGACATGAGCAGTTCTTC.

The table lists this clone with a count of one. The chain combines TRBV28 with TRBJ1-2; maybe TRBD1 (6 bases). The V gene lost 8 bases and the J gene lost 8 bases, with 21 bases spanning the gap. The length of the CDR3 is 14 residues. The V gene's germline CDR1 is MDHEN and CDR2 SYDVKM. The CDR3 reads CASGEGDTLGGYTF. The CDR3 coding sequence is TGTGCCAGCGGGGAAGGGGACACCTTAGGAGGCTACACCTTC.

The chain joins TRBV30 to TRBJ1-6; maybe TRBD1 (5 bases). The CDR3 covers 13 residues. The germline V gene encodes CDR1 GTSNPN and CDR2 SVGIG (reference sequence). The V end lost 4 bases, the J end lost 9 bases, and 13 bases lay between the germline ends. The CDR3 reads CAWTRGEASPLHF. CDR3 in DNA: TGTGCCTGGACTCGGGGGGAGGCTTCACCCCTCCACTTT.

This clone was seen a single time. V usage is TRBV2 and J usage is TRBJ1-1; D possibly corresponds to TRBD1 (6 bases). The germline gives CDR1 SNHLY, CDR2 FYNNEI. The V end lost 6 bases, the J end lost 4 bases, and 15 bases lay between the germline ends. The CDR3 sequence is 14 residues long. CDR3 DNA sequence: TGTGCCAGCAGCGCAGGGAGAGGGGGCACTGAAGCTTTCTTT. Its protein product is CASSAGRGGTEAFF.

The V and J genes are TRBV7-9 and TRBJ2-5, with 10 positions matching TRBD2. V lost 2 bases, J lost 5 bases, and 2 bases stayed unmatched. Per the germline V gene, CDR1 is SEHNR and CDR2 is FQNEAQ (reference sequence). This CDR3 has 14 residues. CDR3 sequence: CASSLRAGGETQYF. CDR3 coding DNA: TGTGCCAGCAGCTTAAGAGCGGGGGGGGAGACCCAGTACTTC.

The V and J genes are TRBV25-1 and TRBJ2-5; TRBD1 agrees at 9 bases. The DNA matches TRBJ2-7 better at its end, which makes the J call doubtful. The CDR3 is 14 amino acids. Germline CDR1 is MGHDK and CDR2 is SYGVNS. CDR3 in DNA: TGTGCCAGCAGGCAGATGGGACAGGGCTACGAGCAGTACTTC. The encoded protein is CASRQMGQGYEQYF.

CDR3: CASSFGTGRTDTQYF. The DNA for the CDR3 is TGCGCCAGCAGCTTCGGGACAGGTCGCACAGATACGCAGTATTTT. V gene TRBV5-1 combines with J gene TRBJ2-3, with 8 bases lining up with TRBD1. The CDR3 is made up of 15 amino acids. Trimming at V came to 2 bases and at J to 1 base, leaving 3 bases not matched to a gene. Per the germline V gene, CDR1 is SGHRS and CDR2 is YFSETQ.

The genes are TRBV4-3 and TRBJ1-4; weak D call: TRBD1 (5 bases). The V end lost 1 base, the J end lost 5 bases, and 17 bases lay between the germline ends. Germline lookup yields CDR1 LGHNA and CDR2 YSLEER. The CDR3 length is 17 residues. The CDR3 is CASSQGARADRNEKLFF. In DNA form, the CDR3 reads TGCGCCAGCAGCCAAGGTGCAAGGGCAGACAGAAATGAAAAACTGTTTTTT.

Of note for this clone: The junction departs from the called germline gene at one end, perhaps through a read error. V is TRBV30 and J is TRBJ1-1, with no clear D. The CDR3 consists of 12 residues. Germline lookup yields CDR1 GTSNPN and CDR2 SVGIG (reference sequence). The CDR3 region is CAWSDGLALIHF. CDR3 nucleotides: TGTGCCTGGAGTGACGGACTAGCCTTAATCCACTTT.

This sequence joins TRBV7-9 and TRBJ2-1; D may be TRBD2 (6 bases). Trimming shortened V by 5 bases and J by 8 bases, and 13 bases separated the two germline ends. Germline CDR1 and CDR2: SEHNR and FQNEAQ (reference sequence). The CDR3 sequence is 13 residues long. The CDR3 spells CASSPGGLDEQFF. The CDR3 DNA sequence: TGTGCCAGCAGCCCTGGGGGGTTGGATGAGCAGTTCTTC.

The CDR3 region is CASGQRPSYEQYF. The CDR3 DNA reads as TGTGCCAGCGGACAACGGCCCTCCTACGAGCAGTACTTC. The chain carries TRBV6-5 and TRBJ2-7, with a possible D match to TRBD1 (5 bases). Trimming pared 8 bases from V and 0 bases from J, leaving 11 bases between. Germline CDR1 and CDR2: MNHEY and SVGAGI. The CDR3 covers 13 residues.

Points on this clone: Its ends do not fully match the called genes, so a read error is possible. The chain combines TRBV2 with TRBJ2-1; 8 nucleotides align to TRBD2. CDR3 size: 12 residues. The germline CDR1 and CDR2 sequences are SNHLY and FYNNEI. CDR3 sequence: CASSPPGGALVF. CDR3 nucleotides: TGTGCCAGCAGTCCCCCGGGGGGGGCCTTAGTCTTC.

The chain carries TRBV11-2 and TRBJ1-4, with a possible D match to TRBD1 (5 bases). V lost 0 bases and J lost 11, with 7 bases in between. Per germline, CDR1 SGHAT and CDR2 FQNNGV. This CDR3 contains 12 residues. Here the CDR3 reads CASSLEGGKLFF. In DNA form, the CDR3 reads TGTGCCAGCAGCTTAGAGGGGGGGAAACTGTTTTTT.

The table lists this clone with a few counts. The chain uses TRBV10-2 and TRBJ1-6; unclear D gene. Trimming cost V 6 bases and J 1 base, with 13 bases left between them. The germline gives CDR1 WSHSY, CDR2 SAAADI. CDR3 size: 16 residues. CDR3 loop: CASRGGFRSYNSPLHF. The CDR3 nucleotides read TGCGCCAGCAGAGGAGGGTTTAGATCCTATAATTCACCCCTCCACTTT.